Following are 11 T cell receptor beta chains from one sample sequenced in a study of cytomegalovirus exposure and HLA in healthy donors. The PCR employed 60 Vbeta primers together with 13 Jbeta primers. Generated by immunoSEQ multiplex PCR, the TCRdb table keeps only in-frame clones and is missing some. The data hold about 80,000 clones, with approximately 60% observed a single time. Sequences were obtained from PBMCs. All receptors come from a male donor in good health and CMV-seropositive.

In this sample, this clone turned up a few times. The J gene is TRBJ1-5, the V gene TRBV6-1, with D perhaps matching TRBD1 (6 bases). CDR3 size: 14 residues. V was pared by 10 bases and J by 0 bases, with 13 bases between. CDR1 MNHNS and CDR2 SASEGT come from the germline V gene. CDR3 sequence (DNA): TGTGCCACCAGGACAGAATATAGCAATCAGCCCCAGCATTTT. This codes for CATRTEYSNQPQHF.

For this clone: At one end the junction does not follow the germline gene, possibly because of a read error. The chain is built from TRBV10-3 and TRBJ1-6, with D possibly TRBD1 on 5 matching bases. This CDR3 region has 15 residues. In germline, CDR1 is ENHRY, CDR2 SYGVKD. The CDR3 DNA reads TGTGCCAGCAGTGGACACCTCTCCTATAATTCACCCCTCCACTTT. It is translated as CASSGHLSYNSPLHF.

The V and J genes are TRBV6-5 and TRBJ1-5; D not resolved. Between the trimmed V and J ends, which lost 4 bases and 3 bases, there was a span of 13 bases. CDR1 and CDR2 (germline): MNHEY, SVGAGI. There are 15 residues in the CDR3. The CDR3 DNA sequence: TGTGCCAGCAGTTCCGAATCGGGGTTCAATCAGCCCCAGCATTTT. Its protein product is CASSSESGFNQPQHF.

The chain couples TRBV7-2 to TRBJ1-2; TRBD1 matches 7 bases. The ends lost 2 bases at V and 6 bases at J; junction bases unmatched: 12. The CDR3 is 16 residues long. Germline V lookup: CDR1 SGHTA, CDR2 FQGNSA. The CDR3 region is CASSLSPDRMAHGYTF. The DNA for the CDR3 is TGTGCCAGCAGCTTATCCCCGGACAGGATGGCCCATGGCTACACCTTC.

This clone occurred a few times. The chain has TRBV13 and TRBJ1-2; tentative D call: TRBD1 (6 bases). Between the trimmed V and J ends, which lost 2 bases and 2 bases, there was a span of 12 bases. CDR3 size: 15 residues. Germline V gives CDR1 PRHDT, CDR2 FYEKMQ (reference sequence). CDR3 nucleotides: TGTGCCAGCAGCTTAAGGGGGGGAGGGAACTATGGCTACACCTTC. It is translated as CASSLRGGGNYGYTF.

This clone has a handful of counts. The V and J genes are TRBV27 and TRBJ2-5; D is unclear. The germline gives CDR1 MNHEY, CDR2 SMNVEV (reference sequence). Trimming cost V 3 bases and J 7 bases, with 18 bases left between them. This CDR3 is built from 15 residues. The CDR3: CASSFPPEDPGTQYF. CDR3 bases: TGTGCCAGCAGTTTTCCCCCCGAAGATCCAGGGACCCAGTACTTC.

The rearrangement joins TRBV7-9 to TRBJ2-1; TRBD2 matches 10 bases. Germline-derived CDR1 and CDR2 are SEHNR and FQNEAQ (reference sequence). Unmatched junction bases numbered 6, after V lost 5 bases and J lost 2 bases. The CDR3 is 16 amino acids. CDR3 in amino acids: CASSPTSGATYNEQFF. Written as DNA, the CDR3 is TGTGCCAGCAGCCCTACTAGCGGGGCAACCTACAATGAGCAGTTCTTC.

Here the CDR3 reads CAWGARENTEAFF. The DNA of the CDR3 is TGTGCCTGGGGGGCCAGGGAGAACACTGAAGCTTTCTTT. The chain combines TRBV30 with TRBJ1-1; maybe TRBD1 (5 bases). The length of the CDR3 is 13 residues. V lost 5 bases and J lost 1, with 11 bases in between. The V gene's germline CDR1 is GTSNPN and CDR2 SVGIG (reference sequence).

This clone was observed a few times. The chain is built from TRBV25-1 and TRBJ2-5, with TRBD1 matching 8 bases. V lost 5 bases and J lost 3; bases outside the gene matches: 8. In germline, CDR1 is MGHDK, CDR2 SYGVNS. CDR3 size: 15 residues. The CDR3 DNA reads TGTGCCAGCAGTCAAGAAAGGACAGGGAAAGAGACCCAGTACTTC. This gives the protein CASSQERTGKETQYF.

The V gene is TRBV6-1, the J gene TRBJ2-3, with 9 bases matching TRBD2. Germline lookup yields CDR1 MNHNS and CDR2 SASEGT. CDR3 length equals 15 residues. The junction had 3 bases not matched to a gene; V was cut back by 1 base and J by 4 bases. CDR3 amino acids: CASSEGGGAADTQYF. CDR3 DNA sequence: TGTGCCAGCAGTGAAGGCGGGGGGGCCGCAGATACGCAGTATTTT.

As DNA, the CDR3 is TGTGCCAGCAGTCTTCCGAGACTCAGCTCCTACGAGCAGTACTTC. Protein: CASSLPRLSSYEQYF. The chain is built from TRBV5-6 and TRBJ2-7; D unresolved. The CDR3 has 15 residues. Germline V lookup: CDR1 SGHDT, CDR2 YYEEEE. The V end lost 5 bases, the J end lost 0 bases, and 15 bases lay between the germline ends.